This TCR beta chain was recorded in a study of spatial heterogeneity in lung cancer. From germline, CDR1 is DFQATT and CDR2 SNEGSKA (reference sequence). V was pared by 0 bases and J by 6 bases, with 8 bases between. This CDR3 has 12 residues. Time point noted: sample taken at primary tumor resection. Notes on the study in general: Tumor mutation count correlated with how many alpha and beta TCRs expanded intratumorally.

MiXCR was run by TCRdb on the 5' RACE reads, yielding one entry per CDR3 protein. The repertoire includes about 100,000 distinct CDR3 sequences, 4.4% of them detected once, and 20% to 25% sits in the top ten. This clonotype was found many times. The target antigen is unknown. The rearrangement links TRBV20-1 to TRBJ1-2, with TRBD1 as a possible D gene (6 bases). Material: lung tumor tissue, obtained at surgery. The TCR sequence derives from a male donor with early-stage non-small cell lung cancer. The CDR3 spells CSARDRGHGYTF. The CDR3 DNA reads as TGCAGTGCTAGAGACAGGGGCCATGGCTACACCTTC.